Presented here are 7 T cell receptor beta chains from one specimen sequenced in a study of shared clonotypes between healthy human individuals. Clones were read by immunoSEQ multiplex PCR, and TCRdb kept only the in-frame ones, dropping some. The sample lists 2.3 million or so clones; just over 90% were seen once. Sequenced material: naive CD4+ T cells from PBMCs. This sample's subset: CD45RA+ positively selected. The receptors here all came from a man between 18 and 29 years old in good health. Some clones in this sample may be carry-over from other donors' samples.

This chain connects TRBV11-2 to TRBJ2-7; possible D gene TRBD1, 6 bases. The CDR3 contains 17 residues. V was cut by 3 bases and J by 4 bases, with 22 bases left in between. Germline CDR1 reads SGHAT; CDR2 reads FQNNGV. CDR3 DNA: TGTGCCAGCAGCTTCCAGTTGGGACATTCTAGCCGGTACGAGCAGTACTTC. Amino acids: CASSFQLGHSSRYEQYF. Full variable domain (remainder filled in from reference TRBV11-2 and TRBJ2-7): EAGVAQSPRYKIIEKRQSVAFWCNPISGHATLYWYQQILGQGPKLLIQFQNNGVVDDSQLPKDRFSAERLKGVDSTLKIQPAKLEDSAVYLCASSFQLGHSSRYEQYFGPGTRLTVT.

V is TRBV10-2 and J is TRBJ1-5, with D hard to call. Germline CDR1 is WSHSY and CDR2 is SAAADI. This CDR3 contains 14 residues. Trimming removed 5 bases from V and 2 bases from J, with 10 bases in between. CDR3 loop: CASSQFSGNQPQHF. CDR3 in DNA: TGCGCCAGCAGTCAGTTTTCGGGCAATCAGCCCCAGCATTTT.

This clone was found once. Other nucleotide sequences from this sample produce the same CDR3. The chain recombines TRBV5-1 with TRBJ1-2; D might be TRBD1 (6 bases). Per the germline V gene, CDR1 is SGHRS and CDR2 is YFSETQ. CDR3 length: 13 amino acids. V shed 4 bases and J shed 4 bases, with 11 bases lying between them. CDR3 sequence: CASSPGGSYGYTF. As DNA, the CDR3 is TGCGCCAGCAGCCCGGGGGGCAGCTATGGCTACACCTTC.

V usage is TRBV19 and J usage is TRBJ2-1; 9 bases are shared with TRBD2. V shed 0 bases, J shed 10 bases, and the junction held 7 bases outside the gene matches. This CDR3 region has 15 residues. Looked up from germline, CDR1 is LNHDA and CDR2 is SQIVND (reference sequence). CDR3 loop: CASSIDLGSGREQFF. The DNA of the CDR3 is TGTGCCAGTAGTATAGATCTGGGTAGCGGGAGAGAGCAGTTCTTC.

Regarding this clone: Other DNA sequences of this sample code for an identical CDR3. This chain's CDR3 is CASSLVAVNTGELFF. CDR3 bases: TGCGCCAGCAGCTTGGTGGCAGTGAACACCGGGGAGCTGTTTTTT. The chain links TRBV5-1 to TRBJ2-2; D call uncertain. The V gene's germline CDR1 is SGHRS and CDR2 YFSETQ. V lost 0 bases and J 1 base, leaving 7 bases between the germline ends. This CDR3 is 15 amino acids long. The full variable domain, with the rest looked up from reference TRBV5-1 and TRBJ2-2, is KAGVTQTPRYLIKTRGQQVTLSCSPISGHRSVSWYQQTPGQGLQFLFEYFSETQRNKGNFPGRFSGRQFSNSRSEMNVSTLELGDSALYLCASSLVAVNTGELFFGEGSRLTVL.

CDR3 amino acids: CASSFSTGTSFYEQYF. The CDR3 DNA reads TGCGCCAGCAGCTTTAGCACCGGGACTAGTTTCTACGAGCAGTACTTC. This rearrangement joins TRBV5-1 to TRBJ2-7; 8 nucleotides match TRBD2. V shed 2 bases and J 3 bases; nucleotides not matched to a gene: 10. Germline-derived CDR1 and CDR2 are SGHRS and YFSETQ. The length of the CDR3 is 16 residues.

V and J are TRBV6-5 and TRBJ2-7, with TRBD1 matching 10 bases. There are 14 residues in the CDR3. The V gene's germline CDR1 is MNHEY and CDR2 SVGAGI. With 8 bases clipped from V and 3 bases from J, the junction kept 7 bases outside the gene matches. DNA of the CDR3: TGTGCCAGCGGGTTCGGGACAGGGGTCTACGAGCAGTACTTC. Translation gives CASGFGTGVYEQYF.